Each of the 29 T cell receptor beta chains below was sequenced from the same sample in a study of CD8+CD57+ T cells in acquired aplastic anemia. It was patients with CD8+CD57+ cell expansion by flow cytometry who were chosen for sequencing. Genomic DNA served as template for TCR beta VDJ and CDR3 profiling. Using its own MiXCR run on the reads, TCRdb lists one record per CDR3 protein. The data show under 500,000 distinct CDR3 sequences, around 32% seen once. Source material: sorted CD4+, CD8+, or CD8+CD57+ T cells (not recorded which) from PBMCs. Source of these receptors: a human donor with aplastic anemia.

The sample holds many counts of this clonotype. This rearrangement joins TRBV15 to TRBJ2-7; 14 nucleotides match TRBD2. CDR3 size: 18 residues. Trimming at V came to 1 base and at J to 5 bases, leaving 10 bases not matched to a gene. The germline CDR1 and CDR2 sequences are LNHNV and YYDKDF (reference sequence). CDR3 protein: CATSRGKAGLAGAHEQYF. The CDR3 nucleotides read TGTGCCACCAGCAGAGGCAAGGCGGGACTAGCGGGAGCCCACGAGCAGTACTTC. The complete variable domain, with remaining parts taken from reference TRBV15 and TRBJ2-7, reads DAMVIQNPRYQVTQFGKPVTLSCSQTLNHNVMYWYQQKSSQAPKLLFHYYDKDFNNEADTPDNFQSRRPNTSFCFLDIRSPGLGDTAMYLCATSRGKAGLAGAHEQYFGPGTRLTVT.

The chain is built from TRBV7-8 and TRBJ2-7, with 9 positions matching TRBD1. The CDR3 consists of 13 residues. With V trimmed by 4 bases and J by 7 bases, 5 bases remained unmatched. Looked up from germline, CDR1 is SGHVS and CDR2 is FQNEAQ. The CDR3, as DNA: TGTGCCAGCAGCTGGGGACAGGGTGGTGAGCAGTACTTC. Translated, it gives CASSWGQGGEQYF.

This clonotype was picked up a small number of times. The chain joins TRBV5-1 to TRBJ1-1; D gene unclear. Germline loops: CDR1 SGHRS, CDR2 YFSETQ. The CDR3 runs 14 residues. V was shortened by 4 bases and J by 5 bases, with 15 bases between the two germline ends. CDR3 amino acids: CASSPAGSRTEAFF. CDR3 nucleotide sequence: TGCGCCAGCAGCCCCGCTGGGAGTCGGACTGAAGCTTTCTTT. Full variable domain (missing parts from reference TRBV5-1 and TRBJ1-1): KAGVTQTPRYLIKTRGQQVTLSCSPISGHRSVSWYQQTPGQGLQFLFEYFSETQRNKGNFPGRFSGRQFSNSRSEMNVSTLELGDSALYLCASSPAGSRTEAFFGQGTRLTVV.

There are many counts of this clonotype. The chain couples TRBV19 to TRBJ1-1; no clear D gene. V was cut by 1 base and J by 0 bases, with 6 bases left in between. CDR1 is LNHDA and CDR2 is SQIVND in the germline V gene (reference sequence). The length of the CDR3 is 14 residues. The CDR3 protein is CASSIAPLNTEAFF. The CDR3 DNA sequence: TGTGCCAGTAGTATAGCCCCCCTGAACACTGAAGCTTTCTTT.

This chain joins TRBV7-9 and TRBJ1-2, with D unclear. V was shortened by 8 bases and J by 4 bases, with 14 bases between the two germline ends. The germline V gene has CDR1 SEHNR and CDR2 FQNEAQ (reference sequence). The CDR3 totals 13 residues. The CDR3 here is CASRRSGIYGYTF. The DNA of the CDR3 is TGTGCCAGCCGTCGGAGCGGAATCTATGGCTACACCTTC.

The V and J genes are TRBV20-1 and TRBJ2-3; D is possibly TRBD1 or TRBD2 (5 bases each). The CDR3 is 15 residues long. V lost 0 bases, J lost 6 bases, and 16 bases lay in between. Germline V gene sequence: CDR1 DFQATT, CDR2 SNEGSKA (reference sequence). The CDR3 DNA reads TGCAGTGCTAGAGATGCCGGGACCGATCGGGATACGCAGTATTTT. Translation gives CSARDAGTDRDTQYF.

This rearrangement joins TRBV30 to TRBJ1-1; D gene uncertain. V dropped 4 bases and J dropped 7 bases, with 16 bases sitting between them. Germline V gives CDR1 GTSNPN, CDR2 SVGIG (reference sequence). The CDR3 consists of 13 residues. The CDR3 DNA is TGTGCCTGGATCCCTGGCGGCACGCTTGAAGCTTTCTTT. Translating it yields CAWIPGGTLEAFF.

The J gene is TRBJ1-1, the V gene TRBV10-3, with 8 bases matching TRBD1. V lost 10 bases to trimming and J lost 3 bases; unmatched junction nucleotides: 13. This CDR3 is built from 15 residues. CDR1 and CDR2 (germline): ENHRY, SYGVKD. This CDR3 reads CATLSPGGLDTEAFF. In DNA form, the CDR3 reads TGTGCCACACTAAGTCCAGGGGGCCTAGACACTGAAGCTTTCTTT.

Here the CDR3 DNA reads TGTGCCTGGAGTGTTTTTCACACGGAGGCTGGCTACACCTTC. This sequence encodes CAWSVFHTEAGYTF. The chain couples TRBV30 to TRBJ1-2; no firm D call. There are 14 residues in the CDR3. Germline CDR1 GTSNPN, CDR2 SVGIG (reference sequence). Trimming took off 0 bases at V and 7 bases at J, with 15 bases between the two ends.

V usage is TRBV11-2 and J usage is TRBJ2-1; D is ambiguous. V was shortened by 5 bases and J by 5 bases, with 16 bases between the two germline ends. Germline lookup yields CDR1 SGHAT and CDR2 FQNNGV. This CDR3 contains 15 residues. The CDR3 coding sequence is TGTGCCAGCAGCCCCAACGCGGTCAAGAACAATGAGCAGTTCTTC. Translated, it gives CASSPNAVKNNEQFF.

This clonotype was found many times. The genes are TRBV7-9 and TRBJ2-7; unclear D gene. Germline V gene sequence: CDR1 SEHNR, CDR2 FQNEAQ (reference sequence). The CDR3 consists of 11 residues. Trimming cost V 2 bases and J 5 bases, with 4 bases left between them. The DNA of the CDR3 is TGTGCCAGCAGCTTACACGACGAGCAGTACTTC. Amino acids: CASSLHDEQYF.

In its sample, this clonotype was seen many times. The chain combines TRBV5-1 with TRBJ2-7; 8 nucleotides align to TRBD2. Germline loops: CDR1 SGHRS, CDR2 YFSETQ. The CDR3 is 15 residues long. J was trimmed by 4 bases and V by 5 bases; bases with no gene match: 11. CDR3 loop: CASRPLGSGGYEQYF. CDR3 sequence (DNA): TGCGCCAGCAGACCCCTCGGGAGCGGGGGATACGAGCAGTACTTC.

A remark on this clonotype: A much larger clone lies one base from this, so it may be a read error. The J gene is TRBJ2-1, the V gene TRBV6-1; tentatively, D is TRBD1 (6 bases). The germline CDR1 and CDR2 sequences are MNHNS and SASEGT. V was cut by 9 bases and J by 8 bases, with 23 bases left in between. CDR3 length equals 15 residues. CDR3 DNA: TGTGCCAGTAGTACGCTACAGGGTAAAACCCATGAGCAGTTCTTC. This gives the protein CASSTLQGKTHEQFF.

The gene calls are TRBV2 and TRBJ1-6; D unresolved. Germline CDR1 and CDR2: SNHLY and FYNNEI. This CDR3 is 15 amino acids long. Trimming removed 6 bases from V and 2 bases from J, with 11 bases in between. CDR3 nucleotide sequence: TGTGCCAGCAGCCACCCATCTACCTATAATTCACCCCTCCACTTT. This gives the protein CASSHPSTYNSPLHF.

This chain connects TRBV4-3 to TRBJ2-5; D remains ambiguous. This CDR3 is 15 amino acids long. Germline CDR1 reads LGHNA; CDR2 reads YSLEER. V was trimmed by 1 base and J by 3 bases, leaving 12 bases between them. Written as DNA, the CDR3 is TGCGCCAGCAGCCAAGTATGGGCAGGCGAAGAGACCCAGTACTTC. Translation: CASSQVWAGEETQYF.

This clonotype has a handful of counts. The chain couples TRBV20-1 to TRBJ2-5; D ambiguous. Trimming left V 3 bases short and J 3 bases short, with 11 bases between. Looked up from germline, CDR1 is DFQATT and CDR2 is SNEGSKA (reference sequence). The CDR3 runs to 13 residues. The CDR3 DNA sequence: TGCAGTGCTAGCGCCACGGGCGAAGAGACCCAGTACTTC. Translating it yields CSASATGEETQYF.

J is TRBJ2-5 and V is TRBV7-2; no firm D call. CDR3 length: 15 amino acids. The germline gives CDR1 SGHTA, CDR2 FQGNSA. Trimming removed 1 base from V and 9 bases from J, with 18 bases in between. This CDR3 reads CASSLVADSNQPQYF. As DNA, the CDR3 is TGTGCCAGCAGCTTAGTGGCGGATAGCAATCAGCCCCAGTACTTC.

The chain is built from TRBV19 and TRBJ1-5; 7 bases are a match to TRBD1. The trim removed 8 bases at V and 6 bases at J, leaving 7 bases unmatched. The CDR3 sequence is 13 residues long. From germline, CDR1 is LNHDA and CDR2 SQIVND (reference sequence). The CDR3 nucleotides are TGTGCCAGTGAGACAGGGCATGGTCAGCCCCAGCATTTT. This gives the protein CASETGHGQPQHF.

This clonotype has a count of ten or more. This chain links TRBV2 with TRBJ1-4; D might be TRBD1 (6 bases). V gave up 7 bases and J gave up 7 bases, with 19 bases separating them. The germline V gene has CDR1 SNHLY and CDR2 FYNNEI. The length of the CDR3 is 15 residues. CDR3 sequence: CASTTATGRTEKLFF. The CDR3 region has the DNA TGTGCCAGCACAACCGCCACAGGGCGAACTGAAAAACTGTTTTTT.

The V and J genes are TRBV11-1 and TRBJ2-5; TRBD2 aligns across 11 bases. Trimming at V came to 3 bases and at J to 5 bases, leaving 14 bases not matched to a gene. This CDR3 spans 18 amino acids. Germline V gene lookup returns CDR1 SGHAT and CDR2 FQDESV (reference sequence). CDR3: CASSFPPSLAGVSETQYF. Here the CDR3 DNA reads TGTGCCAGCAGCTTTCCCCCTTCACTAGCGGGAGTATCGGAGACCCAGTACTTC.

In this sample, this clonotype turned up a few times. This chain connects TRBV20-1 to TRBJ2-5, with D perhaps matching TRBD2 (5 bases). This CDR3 is built from 15 residues. Between the trimmed V and J ends, which lost 5 bases and 4 bases, there was a span of 20 bases. CDR1 DFQATT and CDR2 SNEGSKA come from the germline V gene (reference sequence). The CDR3 loop reads CSALSLPVEGETQYF. The CDR3 nucleotides read TGCAGTGCTCTATCTCTCCCAGTAGAGGGAGAGACCCAGTACTTC.

This chain connects TRBV25-1 to TRBJ1-2; 7 positions agree with TRBD1. This CDR3 region has 15 residues. V was clipped by 7 bases and J by 6 bases; unmatched bases: 14. Germline V gene sequence: CDR1 MGHDK, CDR2 SYGVNS. CDR3 nucleotide sequence: TGTGCCAGCACCGGGGGTTGGGAGGGGGCTAATGGCTACACCTTC. Protein: CASTGGWEGANGYTF.

DNA of the CDR3: TGTGCCACCAGCAGAGGGCCGTCCTCGTATAGCAATCAGCCCCAGCATTTT. Its translation: CATSRGPSSYSNQPQHF. The genes are TRBV15 and TRBJ1-5; D unresolved. V lost 1 base and J lost 0, with 13 bases in between. Looked up from germline, CDR1 is LNHNV and CDR2 is YYDKDF (reference sequence). This CDR3 has 17 amino acids.

This clonotype was counted at least ten times. V usage is TRBV7-8 and J usage is TRBJ1-5; D gene ambiguous. V lost 1 base and J 1 base, leaving 8 bases between the germline ends. The CDR3 has 15 residues. The V gene's germline CDR1 is SGHVS and CDR2 FQNEAQ. The DNA of the CDR3 is TGTGCCAGCAGCTTAGGGGTTGGAAGCAATCAGCCCCAGCATTTT. It encodes CASSLGVGSNQPQHF.

This clonotype was counted between two and nine times. CDR3 residues: CASSITSNTEAFF. CDR3 coding DNA: TGTGCCAGCAGCATAACTTCGAACACTGAAGCTTTCTTT. The V gene is TRBV3-1, the J gene TRBJ1-1, with D unresolved. CDR1 LGHDT and CDR2 YNNKEL come from the germline V gene (reference sequence). The V end lost 5 bases, the J end lost 1 base, and 8 bases lay between the germline ends. This CDR3 spans 13 amino acids.

V usage is TRBV7-3 and J usage is TRBJ1-2; the D is unclear. The CDR3 spans 17 residues. Trimming took off 0 bases at V and 5 bases at J, with 19 bases between the two ends. Germline CDR1 reads SGHTA; CDR2 reads FQGTGA. In DNA form, the CDR3 reads TGTGCCAGCAGCTTAACGTTCAGTAAAAGGGTAAGGTATGGCTACACCTTC. Residues: CASSLTFSKRVRYGYTF.

This clonotype was seen many times. J is TRBJ1-5 and V is TRBV19; D not resolved. The CDR3 is 11 amino acids. The V end lost 2 bases, the J end lost 8 bases, and 4 bases lay between the germline ends. In germline, CDR1 is LNHDA, CDR2 SQIVND (reference sequence). This CDR3 reads CASSISEPQHF. The CDR3 bases are TGTGCCAGTAGTATATCTGAGCCCCAGCATTTT.

This rearrangement joins TRBV2 to TRBJ1-5, with no clear D. The CDR3 length is 13 residues. Trimming removed 2 bases at V and 3 bases at J, with 5 bases between. Germline assignment: CDR1 SNHLY and CDR2 FYNNEI. The CDR3 DNA follows: TGTGCCAGCAGTGAAACCCCCAATCAGCCCCAGCATTTT. This gives the protein CASSETPNQPQHF.

In DNA form, the CDR3 reads TGTGCCACCAGTGGGGGGGGGCCCGATGAGCAGTTCTTC. It yields the protein CATSGGGPDEQFF. The rearrangement uses TRBV24-1 and TRBJ2-1, with D possibly matching TRBD2 (7 bases). This CDR3 comprises 13 residues. V gave up 5 bases and J gave up 8 bases, with 12 bases separating them. Per the germline V gene, CDR1 is KGHDR and CDR2 is SFDVKD.